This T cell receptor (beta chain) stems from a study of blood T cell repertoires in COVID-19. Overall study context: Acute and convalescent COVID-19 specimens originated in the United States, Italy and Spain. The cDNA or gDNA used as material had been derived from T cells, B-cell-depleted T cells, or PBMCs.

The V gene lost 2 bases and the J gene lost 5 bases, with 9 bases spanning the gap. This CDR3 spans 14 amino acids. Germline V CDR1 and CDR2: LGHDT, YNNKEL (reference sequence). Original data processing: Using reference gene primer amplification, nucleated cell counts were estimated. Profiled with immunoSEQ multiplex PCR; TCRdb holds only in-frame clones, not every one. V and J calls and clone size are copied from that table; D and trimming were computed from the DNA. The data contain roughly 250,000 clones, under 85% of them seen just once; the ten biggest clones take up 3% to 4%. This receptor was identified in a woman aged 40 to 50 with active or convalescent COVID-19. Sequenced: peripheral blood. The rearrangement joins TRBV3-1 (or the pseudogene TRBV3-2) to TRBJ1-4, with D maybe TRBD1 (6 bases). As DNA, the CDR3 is TGTGCCAGCAGCCAAACGCAGGGGAATGAAAAACTGTTTTTT. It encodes CASSQTQGNEKLFF.